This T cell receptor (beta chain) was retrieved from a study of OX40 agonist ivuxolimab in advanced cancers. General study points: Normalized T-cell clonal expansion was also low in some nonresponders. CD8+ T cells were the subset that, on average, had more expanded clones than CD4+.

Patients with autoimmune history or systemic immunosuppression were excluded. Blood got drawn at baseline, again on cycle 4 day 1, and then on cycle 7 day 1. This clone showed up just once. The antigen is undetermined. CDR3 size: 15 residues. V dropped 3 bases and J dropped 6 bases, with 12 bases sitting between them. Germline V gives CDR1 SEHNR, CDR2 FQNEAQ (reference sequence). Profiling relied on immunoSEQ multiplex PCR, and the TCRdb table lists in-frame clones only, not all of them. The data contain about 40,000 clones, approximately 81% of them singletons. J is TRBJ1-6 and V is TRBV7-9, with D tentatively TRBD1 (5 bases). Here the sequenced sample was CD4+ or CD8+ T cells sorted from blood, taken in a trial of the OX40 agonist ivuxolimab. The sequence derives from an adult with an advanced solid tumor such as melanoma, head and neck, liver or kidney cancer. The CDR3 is CASSLIGGPNSPLHF. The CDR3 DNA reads TGTGCCAGCAGCTTGATCGGGGGTCCTAATTCACCCCTCCACTTT.